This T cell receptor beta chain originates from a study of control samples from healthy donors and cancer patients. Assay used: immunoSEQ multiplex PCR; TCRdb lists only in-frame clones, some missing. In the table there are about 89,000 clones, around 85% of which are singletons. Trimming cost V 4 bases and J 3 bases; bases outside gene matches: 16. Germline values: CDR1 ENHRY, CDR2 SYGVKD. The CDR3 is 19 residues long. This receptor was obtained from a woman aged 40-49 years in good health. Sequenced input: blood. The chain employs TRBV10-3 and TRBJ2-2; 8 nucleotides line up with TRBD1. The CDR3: CAISVPPGQGIMDTGELFF. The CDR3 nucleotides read TGTGCCATCAGTGTCCCCCCAGGACAGGGAATAATGGACACCGGGGAGCTGTTTTTT.